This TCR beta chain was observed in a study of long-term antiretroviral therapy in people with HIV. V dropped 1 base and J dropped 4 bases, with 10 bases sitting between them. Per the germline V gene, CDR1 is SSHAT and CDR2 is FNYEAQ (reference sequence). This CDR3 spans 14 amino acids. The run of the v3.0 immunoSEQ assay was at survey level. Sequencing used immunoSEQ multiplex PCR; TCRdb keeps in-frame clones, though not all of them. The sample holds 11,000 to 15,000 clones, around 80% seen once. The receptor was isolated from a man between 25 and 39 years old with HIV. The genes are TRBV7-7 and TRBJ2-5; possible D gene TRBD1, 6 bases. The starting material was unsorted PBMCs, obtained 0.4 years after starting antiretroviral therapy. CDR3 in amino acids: CASSLDRVGETQYF. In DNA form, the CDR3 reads TGTGCCAGCAGCTTAGACAGGGTGGGAGAGACCCAGTACTTC.